This TCR beta chain was sequenced for a study of response to subunit inactivated influenza vaccine. Points from the study as a whole: That few new T cells are recruited by each seasonal influenza vaccination was the authors' suggestion.

TCRdb independently ran MiXCR on the RT-PCR reads; one entry per CDR3 protein. The data show under 750,000 distinct CDR3 sequences, approximately 12% seen once. The germline gives CDR1 ENHRY, CDR2 SYGVKD. V lost 10 bases, J lost 9 bases, and 16 bases lay in between. The CDR3 sequence is 13 residues long. This clonotype was counted between two and nine times. Its target is not known. Sequencing was performed on PBMCs from blood, taken on the day of vaccination. The receptor's source is a man between 45 and 60 years old who received an inactivated influenza vaccine. This rearrangement joins TRBV10-3 to TRBJ1-6; D ambiguous. In nucleotides, the CDR3 is TGTGCCACGGCGGCCGAGGAACCTTCACCCCTCCACTTT. Its protein product is CATAAEEPSPLHF.